The 8 T cell receptor beta chains in this list originate from one sample, sequenced in a study of cytomegalovirus exposure and HLA in healthy donors. This PCR relied on a set of 60 Vbeta primers and 13 Jbeta primers. The protocol was immunoSEQ multiplex PCR, while the TCRdb copy is restricted to in-frame clones and leaves out a portion. The repertoire holds 150,000 to 200,000 clones, roughly 84% seen once, with more than 1.5% in the top ten. The material sequenced was PBMCs. The receptor source for this set is a man younger than 35 in good health and CMV-seronegative.

The chain carries TRBV19 and TRBJ1-1; no definite D call. The germline gives CDR1 LNHDA, CDR2 SQIVND (reference sequence). Deletions cut 6 bases from V and 1 base from J, with 12 bases between. The CDR3 runs to 14 residues. In DNA form, the CDR3 reads TGTGCCAGTAGGGTCAGGCCCCCGAACACTGAAGCTTTCTTT. The encoded protein is CASRVRPPNTEAFF.

The chain has TRBV9 and TRBJ2-1, with 11 nucleotides matching TRBD2. V shed 0 bases, J shed 4 bases, and the junction held 12 bases outside the gene matches. Germline lookup yields CDR1 SGDLS and CDR2 YYNGEE. CDR3 size: 19 residues. The chain's CDR3 is CASSVALAGGQGGYNEQFF. CDR3 coding DNA: TGTGCCAGCAGCGTAGCTCTAGCGGGGGGTCAGGGGGGGTACAATGAGCAGTTCTTC.

The chain employs TRBV7-3 and TRBJ2-7; 7 bases fit TRBD1. J was trimmed by 0 bases and V by 0 bases; bases with no gene match: 2. The CDR3 covers 15 residues. CDR1 and CDR2 (germline): SGHTA, FQGTGA. This chain's CDR3 is CASSLTRGSSYEQYF. The DNA of the CDR3 is TGTGCCAGCAGCTTAACCAGGGGGTCCTCCTACGAGCAGTACTTC.

Notes on this clone: An end of the junction does not agree with germline; a read error may underlie this. The J gene is TRBJ2-1, the V gene TRBV7-9, with D tentatively TRBD2 (5 bases). The CDR3 has 15 amino acids. Germline lookup yields CDR1 SEHNR and CDR2 FQNEAQ (reference sequence). DNA of the CDR3: TGTTCCAGCAGCTTAGTTCTAACAGCGGCCAATGAGCAGTTCTTC. Protein product: CSSSLVLTAANEQFF.

In this sample, this clone turned up once. CDR3 nucleotide sequence: TGTGCCAGCAGGGCAGCGGGAAGCTACGAGCAGTACTTC. Protein product: CASRAAGSYEQYF. V is TRBV28 and J is TRBJ2-7; 7 positions match TRBD2. Looked up from germline, CDR1 is MDHEN and CDR2 is SYDVKM. This CDR3 comprises 13 residues. The ends lost 6 bases at V and 3 bases at J; junction bases unmatched: 5.

The chain recombines TRBV27 with TRBJ2-3, with D perhaps matching TRBD2 (6 bases). The CDR3 sequence is 15 residues long. Between the trimmed V and J ends, which lost 5 bases and 1 base, there was a span of 13 bases. Germline V CDR1 and CDR2: MNHEY, SMNVEV (reference sequence). The CDR3 loop reads CASSPGTQGTDTQYF. The CDR3 DNA sequence: TGTGCCAGCAGTCCCGGGACTCAGGGCACAGATACGCAGTATTTT.

With regard to this clone: One end of the junction is discordant with germline, which a read error may explain. The chain carries TRBV28 and TRBJ1-6, with D unclear. CDR3 length equals 12 residues. Germline CDR1 reads MDHEN; CDR2 reads SYDVKM. CDR3 protein: CASSSTLTRLNF. CDR3 in DNA: TGTGCCAGCAGTTCCACACTGACGAGGCTCAACTTT.

The chain combines TRBV9 with TRBJ2-1, with 12 nucleotides matching TRBD2. The CDR3 consists of 16 residues. V lost 4 bases, J lost 6 bases, and 8 bases stayed unmatched. CDR1 and CDR2 from the germline V gene are SGDLS and YYNGEE. The CDR3 coding sequence is TGTGCCAGCAGCTCCTGGACTAGCGGGACCAGCAATGAGCAGTTCTTC. Translation gives CASSSWTSGTSNEQFF.